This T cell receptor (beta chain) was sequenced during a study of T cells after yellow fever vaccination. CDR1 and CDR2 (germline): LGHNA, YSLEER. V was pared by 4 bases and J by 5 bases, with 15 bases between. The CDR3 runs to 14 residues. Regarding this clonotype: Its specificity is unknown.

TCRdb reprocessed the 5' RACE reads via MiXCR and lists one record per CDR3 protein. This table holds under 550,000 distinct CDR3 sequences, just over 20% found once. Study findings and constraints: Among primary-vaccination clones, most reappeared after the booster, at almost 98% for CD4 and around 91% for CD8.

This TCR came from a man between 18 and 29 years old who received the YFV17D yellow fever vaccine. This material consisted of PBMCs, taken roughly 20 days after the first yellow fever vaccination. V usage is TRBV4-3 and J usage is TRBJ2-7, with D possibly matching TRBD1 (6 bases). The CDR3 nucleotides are TGCGCCAGCAGCCTCTTAGGGACATCAGACGAGCAGTACTTC. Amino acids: CASSLLGTSDEQYF.